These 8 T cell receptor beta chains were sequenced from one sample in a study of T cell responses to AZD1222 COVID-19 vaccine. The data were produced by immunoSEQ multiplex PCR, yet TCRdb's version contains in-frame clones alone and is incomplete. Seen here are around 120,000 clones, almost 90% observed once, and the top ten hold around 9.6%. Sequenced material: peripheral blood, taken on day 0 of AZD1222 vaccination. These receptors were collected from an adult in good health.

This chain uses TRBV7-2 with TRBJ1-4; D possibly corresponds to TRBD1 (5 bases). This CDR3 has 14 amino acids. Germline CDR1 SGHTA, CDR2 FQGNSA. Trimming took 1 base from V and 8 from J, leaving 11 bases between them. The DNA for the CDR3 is TGTGCCAGCAGCTTAGTACGGGGCGGAGAAAAACTGTTTTTT. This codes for CASSLVRGGEKLFF.

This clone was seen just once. The CDR3 DNA reads TGTGCCAGCAGCCGGGGACAGAGCTCCTACAATGAGCAGTTCTTC. Translated: CASSRGQSSYNEQFF. V and J are TRBV2 and TRBJ2-1; 7 positions match TRBD1. CDR1 is SNHLY and CDR2 is FYNNEI in the germline V gene. Losses at the gene ends were 6 bases for V and 0 bases for J; bases not matched to a gene: 5. This CDR3 is 15 amino acids long.

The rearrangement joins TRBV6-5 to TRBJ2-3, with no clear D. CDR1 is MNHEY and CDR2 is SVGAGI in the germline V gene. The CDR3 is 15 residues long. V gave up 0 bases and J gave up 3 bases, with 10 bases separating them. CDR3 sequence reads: CASSYSKVRTDTQYF. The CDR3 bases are TGTGCCAGCAGTTACTCAAAGGTCAGGACAGATACGCAGTATTTT.

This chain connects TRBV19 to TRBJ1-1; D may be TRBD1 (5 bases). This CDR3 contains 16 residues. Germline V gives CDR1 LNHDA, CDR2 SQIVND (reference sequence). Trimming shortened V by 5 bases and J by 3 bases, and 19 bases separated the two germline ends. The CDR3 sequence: CASSLPLQGFDTEAFF. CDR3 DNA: TGTGCCAGTAGTCTACCCCTCCAGGGTTTTGACACTGAAGCTTTCTTT.

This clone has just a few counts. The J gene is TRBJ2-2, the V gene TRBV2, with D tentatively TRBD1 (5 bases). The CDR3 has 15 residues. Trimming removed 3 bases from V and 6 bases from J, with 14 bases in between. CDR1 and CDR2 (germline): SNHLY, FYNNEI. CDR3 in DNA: TGTGCCAGCAGTGACGGCAGGGTAGCCCCCGGGGAGCTGTTTTTT. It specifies CASSDGRVAPGELFF.

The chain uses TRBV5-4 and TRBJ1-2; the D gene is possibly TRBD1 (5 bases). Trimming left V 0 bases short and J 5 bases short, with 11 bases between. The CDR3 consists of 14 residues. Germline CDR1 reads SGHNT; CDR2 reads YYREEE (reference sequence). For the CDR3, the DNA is TGTGCCAGCAGCTTGGAGAGGGGCCTTTATGGCTACACCTTC. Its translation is CASSLERGLYGYTF.

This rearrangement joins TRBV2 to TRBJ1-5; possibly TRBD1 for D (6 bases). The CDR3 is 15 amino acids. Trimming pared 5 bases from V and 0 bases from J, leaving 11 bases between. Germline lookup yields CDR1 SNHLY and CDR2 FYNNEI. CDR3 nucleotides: TGTGCCAGCAGTAAGGACAGACATAGCAATCAGCCCCAGCATTTT. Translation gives CASSKDRHSNQPQHF.

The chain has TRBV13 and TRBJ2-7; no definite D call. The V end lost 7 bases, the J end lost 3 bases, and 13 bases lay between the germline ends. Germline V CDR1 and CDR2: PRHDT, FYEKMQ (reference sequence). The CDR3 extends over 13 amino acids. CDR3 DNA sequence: TGTGCCAGCACCGTCGACGGCATCTACGAGCAGTACTTC. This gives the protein CASTVDGIYEQYF.